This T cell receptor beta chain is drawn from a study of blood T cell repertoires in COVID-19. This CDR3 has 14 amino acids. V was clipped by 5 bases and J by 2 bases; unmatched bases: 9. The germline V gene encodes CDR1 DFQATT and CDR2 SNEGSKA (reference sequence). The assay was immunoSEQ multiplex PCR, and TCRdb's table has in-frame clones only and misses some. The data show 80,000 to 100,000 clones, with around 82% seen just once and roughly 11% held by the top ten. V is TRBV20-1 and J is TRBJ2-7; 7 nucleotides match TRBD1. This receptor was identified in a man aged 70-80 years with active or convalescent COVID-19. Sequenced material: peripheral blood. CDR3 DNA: TGCAGTGCTGGTGACAGGGTAGCCCCCTACGAGCAGTACTTC. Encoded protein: CSAGDRVAPYEQYF.